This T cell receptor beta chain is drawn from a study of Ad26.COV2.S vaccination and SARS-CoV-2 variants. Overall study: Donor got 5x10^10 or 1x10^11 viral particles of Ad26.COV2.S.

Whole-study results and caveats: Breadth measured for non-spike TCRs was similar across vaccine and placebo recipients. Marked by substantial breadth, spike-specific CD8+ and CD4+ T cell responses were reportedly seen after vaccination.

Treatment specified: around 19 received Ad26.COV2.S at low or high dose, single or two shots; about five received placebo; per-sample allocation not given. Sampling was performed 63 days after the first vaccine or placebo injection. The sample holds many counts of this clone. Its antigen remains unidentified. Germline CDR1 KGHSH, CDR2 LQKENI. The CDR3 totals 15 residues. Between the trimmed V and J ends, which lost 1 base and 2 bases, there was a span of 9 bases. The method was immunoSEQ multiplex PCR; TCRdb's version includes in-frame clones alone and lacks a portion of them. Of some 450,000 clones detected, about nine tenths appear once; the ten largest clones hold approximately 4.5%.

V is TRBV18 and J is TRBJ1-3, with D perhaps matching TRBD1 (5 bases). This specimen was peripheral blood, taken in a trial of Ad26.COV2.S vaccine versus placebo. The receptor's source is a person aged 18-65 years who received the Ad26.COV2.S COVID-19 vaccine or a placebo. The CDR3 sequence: CASSPRRDPGNTIYF. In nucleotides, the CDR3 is TGTGCCAGCTCACCACGCAGGGATCCTGGAAACACCATATATTTT. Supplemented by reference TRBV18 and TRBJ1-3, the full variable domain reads NAGVMQNPRHLVRRRGQEARLRCSPMKGHSHVYWYRQLPEEGLKFMVYLQKENIIDESGMPKERFSAEFPKEGPSILRIQQVVRGDSAAYFCASSPRRDPGNTIYFGEGSWLTVV.